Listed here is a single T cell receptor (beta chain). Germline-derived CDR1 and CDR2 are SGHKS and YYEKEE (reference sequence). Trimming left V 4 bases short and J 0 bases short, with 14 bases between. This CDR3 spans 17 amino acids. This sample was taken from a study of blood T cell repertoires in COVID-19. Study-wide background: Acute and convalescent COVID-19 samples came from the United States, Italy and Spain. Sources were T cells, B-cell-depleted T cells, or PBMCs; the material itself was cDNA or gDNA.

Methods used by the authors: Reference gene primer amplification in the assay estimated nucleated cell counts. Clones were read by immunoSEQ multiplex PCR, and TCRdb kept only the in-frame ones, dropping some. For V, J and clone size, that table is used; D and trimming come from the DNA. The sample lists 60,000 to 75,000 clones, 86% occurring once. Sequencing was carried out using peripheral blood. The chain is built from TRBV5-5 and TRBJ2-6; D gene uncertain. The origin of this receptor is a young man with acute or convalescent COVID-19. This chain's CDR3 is CASSKLDGDSGANVLTF. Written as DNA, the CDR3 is TGTGCCAGCAGCAAGCTCGACGGAGACTCTGGGGCCAACGTCCTGACTTTC.